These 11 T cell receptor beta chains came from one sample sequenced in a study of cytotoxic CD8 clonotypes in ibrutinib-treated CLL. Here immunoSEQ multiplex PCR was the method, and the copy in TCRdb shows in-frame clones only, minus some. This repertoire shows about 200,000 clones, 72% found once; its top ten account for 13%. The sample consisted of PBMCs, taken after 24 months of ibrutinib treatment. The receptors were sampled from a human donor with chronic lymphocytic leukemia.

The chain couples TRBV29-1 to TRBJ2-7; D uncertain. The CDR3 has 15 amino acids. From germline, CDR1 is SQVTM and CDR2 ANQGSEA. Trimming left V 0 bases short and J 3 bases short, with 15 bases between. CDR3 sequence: CSVEDPGRGSYEQYF. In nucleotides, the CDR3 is TGCAGCGTTGAAGATCCCGGGCGAGGTAGCTACGAGCAGTACTTC.

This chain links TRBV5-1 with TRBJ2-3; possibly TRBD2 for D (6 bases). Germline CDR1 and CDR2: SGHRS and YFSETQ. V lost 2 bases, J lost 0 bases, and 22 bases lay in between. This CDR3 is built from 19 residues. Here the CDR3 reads CASSFLYGERVTSTDTQYF. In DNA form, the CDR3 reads TGCGCCAGCAGCTTTTTATATGGAGAGCGGGTGACTAGCACAGATACGCAGTATTTT.

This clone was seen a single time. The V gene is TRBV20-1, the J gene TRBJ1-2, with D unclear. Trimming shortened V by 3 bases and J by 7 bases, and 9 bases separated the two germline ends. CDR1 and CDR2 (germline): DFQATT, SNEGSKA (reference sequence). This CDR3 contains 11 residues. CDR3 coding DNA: TGCAGTGCTAGTTTAGGGATTGGCTACACCTTC. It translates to CSASLGIGYTF.

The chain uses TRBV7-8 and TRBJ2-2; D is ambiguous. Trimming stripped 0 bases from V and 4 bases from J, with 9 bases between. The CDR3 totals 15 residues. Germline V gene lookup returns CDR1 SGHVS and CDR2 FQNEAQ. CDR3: CASSLALPSTGELFF. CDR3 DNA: TGTGCCAGCAGCTTAGCGCTCCCCAGCACCGGGGAGCTGTTTTTT. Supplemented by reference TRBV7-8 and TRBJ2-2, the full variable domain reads GAGVSQSPRYKVAKRGQDVALRCDPISGHVSLFWYQQALGQGPEFLTYFQNEAQLDKSGLPSDRFFAERPEGSVSTLKIQRTQQEDSAVYLCASSLALPSTGELFFGEGSRLTVL.

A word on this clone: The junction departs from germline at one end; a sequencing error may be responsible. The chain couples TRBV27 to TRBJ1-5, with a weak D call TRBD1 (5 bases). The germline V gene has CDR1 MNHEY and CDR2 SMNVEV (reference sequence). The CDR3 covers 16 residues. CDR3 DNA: TGTGCCAGCAGCTCTGCTTCAGGGTCCAGCAGTCAGCCCCAGCATTTT. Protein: CASSSASGSSSQPQHF.

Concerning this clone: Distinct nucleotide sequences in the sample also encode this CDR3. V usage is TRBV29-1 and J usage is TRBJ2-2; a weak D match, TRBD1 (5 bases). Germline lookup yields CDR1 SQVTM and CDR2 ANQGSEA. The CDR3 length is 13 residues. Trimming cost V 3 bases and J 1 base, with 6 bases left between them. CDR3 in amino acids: CSVETENTGELFF. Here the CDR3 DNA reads TGCAGCGTTGAGACAGAGAACACCGGGGAGCTGTTTTTT.

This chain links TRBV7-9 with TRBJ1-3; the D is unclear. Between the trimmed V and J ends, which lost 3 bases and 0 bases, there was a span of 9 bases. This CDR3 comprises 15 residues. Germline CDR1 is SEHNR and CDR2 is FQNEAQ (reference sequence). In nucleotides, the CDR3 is TGTGCCAGCAGCTTCCCCGCGGGCTCTGGAAACACCATATATTTT. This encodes CASSFPAGSGNTIYF. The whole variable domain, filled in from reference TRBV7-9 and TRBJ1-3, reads DTGVSQNPRHKITKRGQNVTFRCDPISEHNRLYWYRQTLGQGPEFLTYFQNEAQLEKSRLLSDRFSAERPKGSFSTLEIQRTEQGDSAMYLCASSFPAGSGNTIYFGEGSWLTVV.

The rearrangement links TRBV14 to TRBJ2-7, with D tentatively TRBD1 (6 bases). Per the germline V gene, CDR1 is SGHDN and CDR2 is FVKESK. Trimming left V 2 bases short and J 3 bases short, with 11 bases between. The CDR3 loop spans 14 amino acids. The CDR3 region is CASSQFRGGYEQYF. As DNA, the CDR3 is TGTGCCAGCAGCCAATTTAGAGGGGGCTACGAGCAGTACTTC.

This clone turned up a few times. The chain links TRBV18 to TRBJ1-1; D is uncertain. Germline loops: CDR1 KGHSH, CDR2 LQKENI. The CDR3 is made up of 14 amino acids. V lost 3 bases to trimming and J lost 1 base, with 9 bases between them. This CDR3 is CASSPLGSNTEAFF. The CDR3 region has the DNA TGTGCCAGCTCACCGTTGGGATCGAACACTGAAGCTTTCTTT.

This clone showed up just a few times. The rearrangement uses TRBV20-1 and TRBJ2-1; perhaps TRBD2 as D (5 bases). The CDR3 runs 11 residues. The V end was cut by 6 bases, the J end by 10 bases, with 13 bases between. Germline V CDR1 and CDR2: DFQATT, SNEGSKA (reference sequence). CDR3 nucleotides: TGCAGTGCCCTCCCGGGAACCGAGCAGTTCTTC. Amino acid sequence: CSALPGTEQFF.

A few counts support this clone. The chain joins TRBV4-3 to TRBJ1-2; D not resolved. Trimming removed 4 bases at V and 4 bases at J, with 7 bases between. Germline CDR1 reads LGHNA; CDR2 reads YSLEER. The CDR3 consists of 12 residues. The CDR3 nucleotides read TGCGCCAGCAGCCCTGGAGGCTATGGCTACACCTTC. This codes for CASSPGGYGYTF.